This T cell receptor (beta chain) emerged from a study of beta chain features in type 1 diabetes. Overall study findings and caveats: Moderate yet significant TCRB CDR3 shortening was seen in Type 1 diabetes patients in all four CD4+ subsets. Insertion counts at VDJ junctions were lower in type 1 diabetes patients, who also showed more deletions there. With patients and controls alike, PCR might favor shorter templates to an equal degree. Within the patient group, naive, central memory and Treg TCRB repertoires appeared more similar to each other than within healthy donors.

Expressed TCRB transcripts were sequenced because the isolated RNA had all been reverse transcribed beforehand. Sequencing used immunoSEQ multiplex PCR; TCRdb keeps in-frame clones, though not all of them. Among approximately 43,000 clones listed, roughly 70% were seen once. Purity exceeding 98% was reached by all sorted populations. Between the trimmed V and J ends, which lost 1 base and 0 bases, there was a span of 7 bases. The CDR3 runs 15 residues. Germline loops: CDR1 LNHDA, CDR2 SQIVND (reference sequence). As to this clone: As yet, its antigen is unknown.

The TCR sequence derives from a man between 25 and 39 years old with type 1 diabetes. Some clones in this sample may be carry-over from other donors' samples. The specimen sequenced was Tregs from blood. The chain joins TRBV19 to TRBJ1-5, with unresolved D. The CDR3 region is CASSIAGYSNQPQHF. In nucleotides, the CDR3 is TGTGCCAGTAGTATAGCAGGCTATAGCAATCAGCCCCAGCATTTT.